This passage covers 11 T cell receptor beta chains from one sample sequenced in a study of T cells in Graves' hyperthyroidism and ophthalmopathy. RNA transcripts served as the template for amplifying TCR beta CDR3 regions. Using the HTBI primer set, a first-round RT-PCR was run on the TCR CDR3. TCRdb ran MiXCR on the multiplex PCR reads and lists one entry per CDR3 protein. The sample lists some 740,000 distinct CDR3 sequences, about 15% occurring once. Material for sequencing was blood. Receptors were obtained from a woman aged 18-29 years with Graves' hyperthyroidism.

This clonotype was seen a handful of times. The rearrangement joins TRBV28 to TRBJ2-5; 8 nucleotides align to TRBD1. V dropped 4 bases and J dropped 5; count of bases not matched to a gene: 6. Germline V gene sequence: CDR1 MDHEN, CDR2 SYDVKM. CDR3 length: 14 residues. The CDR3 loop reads CASSWNQGAETQYF. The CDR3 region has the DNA TGTGCCAGCAGTTGGAATCAGGGGGCGGAGACCCAGTACTTC.

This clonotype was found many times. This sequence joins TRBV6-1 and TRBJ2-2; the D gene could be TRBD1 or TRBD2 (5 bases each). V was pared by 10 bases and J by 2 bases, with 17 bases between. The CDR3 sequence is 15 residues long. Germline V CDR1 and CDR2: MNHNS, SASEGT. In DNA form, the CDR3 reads TGTGCCATCTCTGGGGCAGGAGGAAACACCGGGGAGCTGTTTTTT. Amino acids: CAISGAGGNTGELFF.

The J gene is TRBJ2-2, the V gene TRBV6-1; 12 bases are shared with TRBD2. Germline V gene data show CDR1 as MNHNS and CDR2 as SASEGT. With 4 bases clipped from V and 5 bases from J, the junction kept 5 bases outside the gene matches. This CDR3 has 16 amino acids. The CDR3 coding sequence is TGTGCCAGCAGTGCCCTAGCGGGAGGGCCTACCGGGGAGCTGTTTTTT. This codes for CASSALAGGPTGELFF.

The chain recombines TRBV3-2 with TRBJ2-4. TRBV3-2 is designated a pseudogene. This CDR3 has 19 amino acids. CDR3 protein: CTSSQGASRLMLAKNIQYF. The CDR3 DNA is TGTACCAGCAGCCAAGGAGCCTCGAGACTGATGCTAGCCAAAAACATTCAGTACTTC.

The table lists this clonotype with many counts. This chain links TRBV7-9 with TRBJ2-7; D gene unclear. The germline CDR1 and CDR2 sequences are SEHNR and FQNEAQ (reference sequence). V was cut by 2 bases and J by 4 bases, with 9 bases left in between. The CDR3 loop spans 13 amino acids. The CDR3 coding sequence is TGTGCCAGCAGCTTAAGTTCCGCATACGAGCAGTACTTC. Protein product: CASSLSSAYEQYF.

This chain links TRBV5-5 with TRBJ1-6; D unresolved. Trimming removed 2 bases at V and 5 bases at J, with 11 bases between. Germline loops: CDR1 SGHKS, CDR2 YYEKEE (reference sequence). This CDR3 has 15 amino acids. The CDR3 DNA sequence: TGTGCCAGCAGCTTAGGAGAGCAGGATAATTCACCCCTCCACTTT. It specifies CASSLGEQDNSPLHF. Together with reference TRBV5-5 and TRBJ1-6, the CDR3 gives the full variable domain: DAGVTQSPTHLIKTRGQQVTLRCSPISGHKSVSWYQQVLGQGPQFIFQYYEKEERGRGNFPDRFSARQFPNYSSELNVNALLLGDSALYLCASSLGEQDNSPLHFGNGTRLTVT.

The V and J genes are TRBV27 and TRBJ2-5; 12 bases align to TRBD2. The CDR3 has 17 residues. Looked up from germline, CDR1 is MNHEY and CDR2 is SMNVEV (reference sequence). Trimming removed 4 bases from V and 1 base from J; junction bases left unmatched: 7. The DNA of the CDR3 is TGTGCCAGCAGTTCGGGGACTAGCGGGCGCACCCAAGAGACCCAGTACTTC. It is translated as CASSSGTSGRTQETQYF.

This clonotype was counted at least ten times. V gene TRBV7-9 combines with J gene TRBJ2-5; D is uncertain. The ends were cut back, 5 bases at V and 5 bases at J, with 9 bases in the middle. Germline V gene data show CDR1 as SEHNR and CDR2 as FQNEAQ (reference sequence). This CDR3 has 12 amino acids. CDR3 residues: CASSDHRETQYF. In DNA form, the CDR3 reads TGTGCCAGCAGCGACCATAGGGAGACCCAGTACTTC.

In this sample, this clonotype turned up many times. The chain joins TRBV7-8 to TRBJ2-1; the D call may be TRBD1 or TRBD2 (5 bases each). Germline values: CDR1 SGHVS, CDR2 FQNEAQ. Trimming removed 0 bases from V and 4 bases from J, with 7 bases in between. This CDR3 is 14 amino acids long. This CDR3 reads CASSLAGDYNEQFF. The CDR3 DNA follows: TGTGCCAGCAGCTTAGCGGGGGATTACAATGAGCAGTTCTTC.

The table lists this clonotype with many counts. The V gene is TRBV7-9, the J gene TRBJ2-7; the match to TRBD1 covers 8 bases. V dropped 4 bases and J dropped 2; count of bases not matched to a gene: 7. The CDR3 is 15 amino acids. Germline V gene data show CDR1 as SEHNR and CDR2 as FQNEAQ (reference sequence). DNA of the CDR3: TGTGCCAGCAGCTCCCTCCGGGACAGGCCCTACGAGCAGTACTTC. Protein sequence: CASSSLRDRPYEQYF.

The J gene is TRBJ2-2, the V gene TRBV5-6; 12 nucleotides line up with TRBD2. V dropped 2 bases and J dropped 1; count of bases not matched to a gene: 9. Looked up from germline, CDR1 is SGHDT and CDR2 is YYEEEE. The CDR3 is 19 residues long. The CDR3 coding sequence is TGTGCCAGCAGCTTCCGGACTAGCGGGGTCCCTGTGAACACCGGGGAGCTGTTTTTT. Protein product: CASSFRTSGVPVNTGELFF.